Presented here are 27 T cell receptor beta chains from one specimen sequenced in a study of T cell responses to AZD1222 COVID-19 vaccine. The table came from immunoSEQ multiplex PCR; TCRdb's copy has only in-frame clones and leaves some out. The sample records 85,000 to 120,000 clones, almost 90% being singletons. The sample consisted of peripheral blood, taken on day 0 of AZD1222 vaccination. Receptors were obtained from an adult in good health.

The rearrangement uses TRBV19 and TRBJ1-5; perhaps TRBD1 as D (6 bases). The germline CDR1 and CDR2 sequences are LNHDA and SQIVND (reference sequence). The CDR3 contains 14 residues. V lost 10 bases, J lost 0 bases, and 13 bases lay in between. CDR3 nucleotides: TGTGCCACTCACAGGGCCCCTAGCAATCAGCCCCAGCATTTT. This sequence encodes CATHRAPSNQPQHF. The complete variable domain, with remaining parts taken from reference TRBV19 and TRBJ1-5, reads DGGITQSPKYLFRKEGQNVTLSCEQNLNHDAMYWYRQDPGQGLRLIYYSQIVNDFQKGDIAEGYSVSREKKESFPLTVTSAQKNPTAFYLCATHRAPSNQPQHFGDGTRLSIL.

V and J are TRBV4-2 and TRBJ1-5; D remains ambiguous. Germline-derived CDR1 and CDR2 are LGHNA and YNFKEQ. V was shortened by 0 bases and J by 5 bases, with 11 bases between the two germline ends. The CDR3 runs 15 residues. This chain's CDR3 is CASSQDGQKDQPQHF. The CDR3, as DNA: TGTGCCAGCAGCCAAGATGGGCAAAAGGATCAGCCCCAGCATTTT.

J is TRBJ1-5 and V is TRBV9; 9 nucleotides agree with TRBD1. The CDR3 has 15 amino acids. Losses at the gene ends were 0 bases for V and 6 bases for J; bases not matched to a gene: 4. Per germline, CDR1 SGDLS and CDR2 YYNGEE. CDR3 nucleotides: TGTGCCAGCAGCGTAGGGACAGGGGTTGGTCAGCCCCAGCATTTT. It is translated as CASSVGTGVGQPQHF.

The CDR3 reads CASSIDQASYEQYF. For the CDR3, the DNA is TGTGCCAGTAGTATAGATCAGGCCAGCTACGAGCAGTACTTC. The chain couples TRBV19 to TRBJ2-7; D not resolved. Germline values: CDR1 LNHDA, CDR2 SQIVND (reference sequence). V was cut by 0 bases and J by 3 bases, with 9 bases left in between. This CDR3 contains 14 residues.

This clone was counted only a few times. The CDR3 spells CASSLGQGGMKKLFF. The CDR3 DNA reads TGCGCCAGCAGCTTGGGACAGGGGGGAATGAAAAAACTGTTTTTT. The chain is built from TRBV5-1 and TRBJ1-4, with TRBD1 matching over 9 bases. The CDR3 is 15 residues long. The V segment lost 0 bases and the J segment 9 bases; nucleotides outside the gene matches: 6. The V gene's germline CDR1 is SGHRS and CDR2 YFSETQ.

The J gene is TRBJ2-2, the V gene TRBV3-1 (or the pseudogene TRBV3-2); 9 nucleotides match TRBD2. Germline V gene sequence: CDR1 LGHDT, CDR2 YNNKEL (reference sequence). The CDR3 runs 17 residues. With V trimmed by 2 bases and J by 6 bases, 10 bases remained unmatched. This CDR3 reads CASSQRSLAGAAGELFF. The CDR3 DNA reads TGTGCCAGCAGCCAAAGGTCCTTAGCGGGAGCCGCCGGGGAGCTGTTTTTT.

The V gene is TRBV10-3, the J gene TRBJ1-2, with D unclear. Germline V gene data show CDR1 as ENHRY and CDR2 as SYGVKD. Trimming removed 4 bases at V and 2 bases at J, with 8 bases between. The CDR3 runs 13 residues. The CDR3 nucleotides read TGTGCCATCAGTGGGCAGGCCAACTATGGCTACACCTTC. Protein: CAISGQANYGYTF.

This clone was recorded once. The chain is built from TRBV5-1 and TRBJ1-3; 8 nucleotides align to TRBD1. Germline V gives CDR1 SGHRS, CDR2 YFSETQ. The CDR3 covers 16 residues. The V segment lost 4 bases and the J segment 0 bases; nucleotides outside the gene matches: 6. The CDR3 region has the DNA TGCGCCAGCAGCCCAAGACAGGGGAGCTCTGGAAACACCATATATTTT. This codes for CASSPRQGSSGNTIYF.

This clone showed up just a few times. The CDR3 here is CASNGRGNTEAFF. The CDR3 nucleotides are TGTGCCAGTAATGGGAGGGGGAACACTGAAGCTTTCTTT. The chain couples TRBV19 to TRBJ1-1; D perhaps matches TRBD1 (5 bases). The length of the CDR3 is 13 residues. Germline CDR1 is LNHDA and CDR2 is SQIVND (reference sequence). Trimming took off 7 bases at V and 1 base at J, with 10 bases between the two ends.

The gene calls are TRBV27 and TRBJ1-5, with a possible D match to TRBD1 (6 bases). CDR1 is MNHEY and CDR2 is SMNVEV in the germline V gene (reference sequence). The CDR3 loop spans 15 amino acids. The V end lost 4 bases, the J end lost 1 base, and 11 bases lay between the germline ends. Here the CDR3 DNA reads TGTGCCAGCAGTTACAGGGCAATGAGCAATCAGCCCCAGCATTTT. Its protein is CASSYRAMSNQPQHF.

The chain joins TRBV9 to TRBJ1-5; maybe TRBD1 (6 bases). V lost 0 bases and J 5 bases, leaving 9 bases between the germline ends. This CDR3 comprises 14 residues. CDR1 and CDR2 from the germline V gene are SGDLS and YYNGEE. CDR3 residues: CASSVAGADQPQHF. In nucleotides, the CDR3 is TGTGCCAGCAGCGTAGCAGGGGCGGATCAGCCCCAGCATTTT.

The V and J genes are TRBV3-1 (or the pseudogene TRBV3-2) and TRBJ2-4, with no clear D. CDR3 length: 11 amino acids. Trimming removed 0 bases from V and 12 bases from J, with 6 bases in between. Germline loops: CDR1 LGHDT, CDR2 YNNKEL (reference sequence). CDR3 coding DNA: TGTGCCAGCAGCCAAGAGCAGGCTCAGTACTTC. Translation: CASSQEQAQYF.

The rearrangement links TRBV6-5 to TRBJ1-4; 7 nucleotides align to TRBD1. Germline CDR1 reads MNHEY; CDR2 reads SVGAGI. The CDR3 has 15 residues. J gave up 6 bases and V 6 bases, and 10 bases lay outside the gene matches. CDR3 region: CASRKDGQDHEKLFF. The DNA of the CDR3 is TGTGCCAGCAGAAAAGATGGACAGGACCATGAAAAACTGTTTTTT.

The chain recombines TRBV6-1 with TRBJ1-4, with a weak D call TRBD1 (6 bases). Germline V CDR1 and CDR2: MNHNS, SASEGT. V was cut by 3 bases and J by 5 bases, with 13 bases left in between. The CDR3 loop spans 15 amino acids. The CDR3 protein is CASSERTASNEKLFF. The CDR3, as DNA: TGTGCCAGCAGTGAGCGGACAGCCAGCAATGAAAAACTGTTTTTT.

The rearrangement links TRBV2 to TRBJ2-5; 12 bases fit TRBD2. The germline V gene encodes CDR1 SNHLY and CDR2 FYNNEI. V dropped 5 bases and J dropped 5; count of bases not matched to a gene: 9. The CDR3 is made up of 16 amino acids. The DNA of the CDR3 is TGTGCCAGCAGTACCTCAGGACTAGCGGGACAGGAGACCCAGTACTTC. Encoded protein: CASSTSGLAGQETQYF. The whole variable domain, remainder taken from reference TRBV2 and TRBJ2-5, is EPEVTQTPSHQVTQMGQEVILRCVPISNHLYFYWYRQILGQKVEFLVSFYNNEISEKSEIFDDQFSVERPDGSNFTLKIRSTKLEDSAMYFCASSTSGLAGQETQYFGPGTRLLVL.

The V call is TRBV2, the J call TRBJ2-7; a weak D match, TRBD1 (5 bases). Germline assignment: CDR1 SNHLY and CDR2 FYNNEI. This CDR3 has 15 residues. V was shortened by 7 bases and J by 2 bases, with 18 bases between the two germline ends. The CDR3 DNA sequence: TGTGCCAGCATTCGGGCCCAGGGCCTACCCTACGAGCAGTACTTC. Translating gives CASIRAQGLPYEQYF.

This sequence joins TRBV12-3 or TRBV12-4 and TRBJ2-5; D gene uncertain. Trimming took off 2 bases at V and 1 base at J, with 2 bases between the two ends. The CDR3 is 12 amino acids. This CDR3 is CASSLRQETQYF. The CDR3 DNA follows: TGTGCCAGCAGTTTACGCCAAGAGACCCAGTACTTC.

The chain joins TRBV4-3 to TRBJ2-7, with 8 bases matching TRBD2. Germline V lookup: CDR1 LGHNA, CDR2 YSLEER. The length of the CDR3 is 15 residues. V lost 4 bases to trimming and J lost 5 bases; unmatched junction nucleotides: 10. The CDR3 reads CASSPDVRGANEQYF. As DNA, the CDR3 is TGCGCCAGCAGCCCAGATGTGCGGGGGGCGAACGAGCAGTACTTC.

The chain couples TRBV11-2 to TRBJ2-7; D unresolved. Deletions cut 2 bases from V and 3 bases from J, with 5 bases between. Germline loops: CDR1 SGHAT, CDR2 FQNNGV. The length of the CDR3 is 12 residues. The CDR3 region is CASSLNLYEQYF. The CDR3 nucleotides read TGTGCCAGCAGCTTAAATCTCTACGAGCAGTACTTC.

The CDR3 loop reads CASSVTSDTQYF. The DNA for the CDR3 is TGTGCCAGCAGTGTTACGTCAGATACGCAGTATTTT. The chain employs TRBV12-3 or TRBV12-4 and TRBJ2-3; D unresolved. This CDR3 contains 12 residues. Deletions cut 5 bases from V and 4 bases from J, with 7 bases between.

The V call is TRBV3-1 (or the pseudogene TRBV3-2), the J call TRBJ1-4; a possible D gene is TRBD1 (6 bases). The V end was cut by 2 bases, the J end by 6 bases, with 10 bases between. Germline loops: CDR1 LGHDT, CDR2 YNNKEL (reference sequence). CDR3 size: 14 residues. This CDR3 reads CASSQSTGDEKLFF. The CDR3 coding sequence is TGTGCCAGCAGCCAATCGACAGGAGATGAAAAACTGTTTTTT.

The chain carries TRBV5-1 and TRBJ1-2; no clear D. The CDR3 runs to 14 residues. Germline values: CDR1 SGHRS, CDR2 YFSETQ. V shed 0 bases and J shed 7 bases, with 13 bases lying between them. The CDR3 DNA reads as TGCGCCAGCAGCTTGGAGACGGCTTCGGGTGGCTACACCTTC. Amino acid sequence: CASSLETASGGYTF.

The chain couples TRBV5-1 to TRBJ1-4; D unclear. Trimming took off 0 bases at V and 4 bases at J, with 10 bases between the two ends. Germline assignment: CDR1 SGHRS and CDR2 YFSETQ. This CDR3 region has 15 residues. The CDR3 is CASSLATGINEKLFF. The DNA for the CDR3 is TGCGCCAGCAGCTTGGCCACGGGCATTAATGAAAAACTGTTTTTT.

This chain uses TRBV7-6 with TRBJ1-4; D not certain. The CDR3 is 15 amino acids. Per the germline V gene, CDR1 is SGHVS and CDR2 is FNYEAQ. Trimming pared 0 bases from V and 4 bases from J, leaving 9 bases between. This chain's CDR3 is CASSLAMGNNEKLFF. CDR3 DNA sequence: TGTGCCAGCAGCTTAGCGATGGGGAATAATGAAAAACTGTTTTTT.

The chain employs TRBV2 and TRBJ1-2, with D perhaps TRBD1 (6 bases). Germline values: CDR1 SNHLY, CDR2 FYNNEI. CDR3 length: 13 amino acids. V lost 5 bases and J 2 bases, leaving 9 bases between the germline ends. The CDR3 protein is CASSRDTNYGYTF. In DNA, the CDR3 is TGTGCCAGCAGTAGGGACACCAACTATGGCTACACCTTC.

This clone was seen a handful of times. The V and J genes are TRBV7-3 and TRBJ2-2, with D unclear. Germline V gene data show CDR1 as SGHTA and CDR2 as FQGTGA. This CDR3 is built from 15 residues. Trimming shortened V by 2 bases and J by 3 bases, and 10 bases separated the two germline ends. CDR3 sequence: CASSLSGAYTGELFF. CDR3 DNA sequence: TGTGCCAGCAGCTTATCCGGAGCCTACACCGGGGAGCTGTTTTTT. Using reference TRBV7-3 and TRBJ2-2 for the parts outside the CDR3, the full variable domain is GAGVSQTPSNKVTEKGKYVELRCDPISGHTALYWYRQSLGQGPEFLIYFQGTGAADDSGLPNDRFFAVRPEGSVSTLKIQRTERGDSAVYLCASSLSGAYTGELFFGEGSRLTVL.

This chain joins TRBV2 and TRBJ2-5; the D is unclear. Germline V gene data show CDR1 as SNHLY and CDR2 as FYNNEI. The ends were cut back, 2 bases at V and 1 base at J, with 5 bases in the middle. The CDR3 is 13 amino acids. CDR3 residues: CASSEQVQETQYF. The CDR3, as DNA: TGTGCCAGCAGTGAACAGGTCCAAGAGACCCAGTACTTC.